This passage covers 20 T cell receptor beta chains from one sample sequenced in a study of T cell responses to AZD1222 COVID-19 vaccine. The assay was immunoSEQ multiplex PCR, and TCRdb's table has in-frame clones only and misses some. Of 60,000 to 80,000 clones detected, around 90% appear once; the ten largest clones hold 4.9%. The input for sequencing was peripheral blood, taken on day 0 of AZD1222 vaccination. All receptors come from an adult in good health.

This chain links TRBV5-1 with TRBJ2-5, with a possible D match to TRBD1 (5 bases). Per the germline V gene, CDR1 is SGHRS and CDR2 is YFSETQ. The V and J ends lost 7 bases and 1 base respectively, with 14 bases between them. The CDR3 covers 14 residues. The CDR3 sequence is CASCTGRLQETQYF. The CDR3 nucleotides read TGCGCCAGCTGCACAGGCAGACTCCAAGAGACCCAGTACTTC.

The chain couples TRBV18 to TRBJ1-5; TRBD1 matches at 7 bases. J gave up 2 bases and V 1 base, and 2 bases lay outside the gene matches. CDR1 is KGHSH, CDR2 LQKENI, per germline. The CDR3 has 15 amino acids. The chain's CDR3 is CASSPQGAGNQPQHF. For the CDR3, the DNA is TGTGCCAGCTCACCACAGGGGGCAGGCAATCAGCCCCAGCATTTT.

The rearrangement uses TRBV18 and TRBJ2-3; no firm D call. The V gene lost 0 bases and the J gene lost 5 bases, with 9 bases spanning the gap. The CDR3 consists of 14 residues. Germline V CDR1 and CDR2: KGHSH, LQKENI. The CDR3 sequence is CASSPPSSGDTQYF. DNA of the CDR3: TGTGCCAGCTCACCACCGTCCTCGGGAGATACGCAGTATTTT.

To note about this clone: One end of the junction varies from germline; a read error may be responsible. This rearrangement joins TRBV27 to TRBJ1-1, with 11 bases that match TRBD1. This CDR3 region has 15 residues. CDR1 and CDR2 (germline): MNHEY, SMNVEV (reference sequence). The CDR3 sequence: CASSSTGTGGSDAFF. The CDR3 coding sequence is TGTGCCAGCAGTTCTACCGGGACAGGGGGTTCTGATGCTTTCTTT.

The CDR3 here is CASSPRADYTGELFF. CDR3 sequence (DNA): TGTGCCAGCTCACCAAGGGCGGACTACACCGGGGAGCTGTTTTTT. V is TRBV18 and J is TRBJ2-2, with D tentatively TRBD2 (5 bases). The CDR3 totals 15 residues. CDR1 is KGHSH, CDR2 LQKENI, per germline. The germline V and J ends were trimmed by 2 bases and 3 bases, with 10 bases remaining between them.

This clone was seen a single time. V usage is TRBV18 and J usage is TRBJ1-1, with D tentatively TRBD1 (5 bases). Trimming left V 3 bases short and J 7 bases short, with 15 bases between. The CDR3 extends over 14 amino acids. Looked up from germline, CDR1 is KGHSH and CDR2 is LQKENI. The CDR3 reads CASSPQGVLGEAFF. DNA of the CDR3: TGTGCCAGCTCACCTCAAGGGGTTCTAGGTGAAGCTTTCTTT.

V usage is TRBV19 and J usage is TRBJ1-4, with D possibly TRBD1 on 5 matching bases. From germline, CDR1 is LNHDA and CDR2 SQIVND (reference sequence). The CDR3 has 16 amino acids. Trimming removed 3 bases from V and 4 bases from J, with 15 bases in between. CDR3: CASSITRQIINEKLFF. CDR3 bases: TGTGCCAGTAGTATTACCCGACAGATAATTAATGAAAAACTGTTTTTT.

The gene calls are TRBV7-2 and TRBJ2-3, with 10 positions matching TRBD2. The CDR3 sequence is 16 residues long. The V segment lost 2 bases and the J segment 3 bases; nucleotides outside the gene matches: 5. The germline V gene encodes CDR1 SGHTA and CDR2 FQGNSA. The CDR3 is CASSLNSGGTTDTQYF. CDR3 bases: TGTGCCAGCAGCTTAAATAGCGGGGGGACAACAGATACGCAGTATTTT.

This chain links TRBV3-1 (or the pseudogene TRBV3-2) with TRBJ1-6; D is unclear. This CDR3 is 13 amino acids long. The V gene lost 1 base and the J gene lost 8 bases, with 6 bases spanning the gap. CDR1 is LGHDT and CDR2 is YNNKEL in the germline V gene (reference sequence). CDR3 coding DNA: TGTGCCAGCAGCCAAGTAAGGGATTCACCCCTCCACTTT. The encoded protein is CASSQVRDSPLHF.

The J gene is TRBJ1-3, the V gene TRBV21-1. TRBV21-1 is recorded as a pseudogene. This CDR3 region has 13 residues. The CDR3 is CASSKGLLDTIYF. The CDR3 nucleotides are TGTGCCAGCAGCAAAGGTTTATTGGACACCATATATTTT.

V gene TRBV5-1 combines with J gene TRBJ2-7; D possibly corresponds to TRBD1 (6 bases). The V gene lost 6 bases and the J gene lost 0 bases, with 13 bases spanning the gap. CDR3 length: 14 amino acids. Per the germline V gene, CDR1 is SGHRS and CDR2 is YFSETQ. This CDR3 reads CASTTAQGSYEQYF. The CDR3 coding sequence is TGCGCCAGCACAACCGCACAGGGCTCCTACGAGCAGTACTTC.

The CDR3 DNA reads as TGCAGTGCCGGTCCCGGGGGCTACACCTTC. Encoded protein: CSAGPGGYTF. The chain has TRBV20-1 and TRBJ1-2; no reliable D call. The germline V and J ends were trimmed by 6 bases and 8 bases, with 10 bases remaining between them. This CDR3 spans 10 amino acids. CDR1 is DFQATT, CDR2 SNEGSKA, per germline (reference sequence).

The chain links TRBV28 to TRBJ2-7; no clear D. This CDR3 has 11 residues. The V end was cut by 3 bases, the J end by 6 bases, with 6 bases between. CDR1 MDHEN and CDR2 SYDVKM come from the germline V gene. The CDR3 nucleotides read TGTGCCAGCAGTTTGCTTCGCGAGCAGTACTTC. As protein: CASSLLREQYF. Full variable domain (remainder filled in from reference TRBV28 and TRBJ2-7): DVKVTQSSRYLVKRTGEKVFLECVQDMDHENMFWYRQDPGLGLRLIYFSYDVKMKEKGDIPEGYSVSREKKERFSLILESASTNQTSMYLCASSLLREQYFGPGTRLTVT.

This clone was detected once. The V and J genes are TRBV6-5 and TRBJ2-2; D may be TRBD1 or TRBD2 (5 bases each). Germline V CDR1 and CDR2: MNHEY, SVGAGI. The V end lost 2 bases, the J end lost 6 bases, and 10 bases lay between the germline ends. This CDR3 region has 14 residues. The CDR3 region has the DNA TGTGCCAGCAGTTACAACGGGGCGGCCGGGGAGCTGTTTTTT. This translates into CASSYNGAAGELFF.

The J gene is TRBJ1-5, the V gene TRBV7-9; D is unresolved. Germline V CDR1 and CDR2: SEHNR, FQNEAQ (reference sequence). The germline V and J ends were trimmed by 3 bases and 4 bases, with 7 bases remaining between them. This CDR3 has 13 amino acids. CDR3 bases: TGTGCCAGCAGCTTCTCGGGGAATCAGCCCCAGCATTTT. Translation gives CASSFSGNQPQHF.

This CDR3 is CASSSGPNEKLFF. Written as DNA, the CDR3 is TGTGCCAGCAGCTCTGGACCTAATGAAAAACTGTTTTTT. The rearrangement uses TRBV5-8 and TRBJ1-4; D is unclear. The CDR3 totals 13 residues. Per the germline V gene, CDR1 is SGHTS and CDR2 is YDEGEE. Trimming stripped 3 bases from V and 3 bases from J, with 6 bases between.

For the CDR3, the DNA is TGCAGTGCTAGTCCCGGGATCAACTATGGCTACACCTTC. This encodes CSASPGINYGYTF. This sequence joins TRBV20-1 and TRBJ1-2; D remains ambiguous. This CDR3 region has 13 residues. Trimming removed 3 bases at V and 2 bases at J, with 10 bases between. The germline gives CDR1 DFQATT, CDR2 SNEGSKA (reference sequence).

V gene TRBV19 combines with J gene TRBJ1-2, with TRBD1 matching 7 bases. The CDR3 is 15 amino acids. J was trimmed by 0 bases and V by 6 bases; bases with no gene match: 7. Germline lookup yields CDR1 LNHDA and CDR2 SQIVND (reference sequence). CDR3 nucleotides: TGTGCCAGTAGGAAAGGACAGGCATCTAACTATGGCTACACCTTC. Residues: CASRKGQASNYGYTF.

The rearrangement links TRBV15 to TRBJ1-1; TRBD1 might be the D (6 bases). The CDR3 is 14 residues long. Germline-derived CDR1 and CDR2 are LNHNV and YYDKDF (reference sequence). Trimming removed 3 bases at V and 4 bases at J, with 12 bases between. The CDR3 here is CATSSPGAPTEAFF. DNA of the CDR3: TGTGCCACCAGCAGCCCAGGGGCCCCCACTGAAGCTTTCTTT. Full variable domain (rest looked up from reference TRBV15 and TRBJ1-1): DAMVIQNPRYQVTQFGKPVTLSCSQTLNHNVMYWYQQKSSQAPKLLFHYYDKDFNNEADTPDNFQSRRPNTSFCFLDIRSPGLGDTAMYLCATSSPGAPTEAFFGQGTRLTVV.

V usage is TRBV3-1 (or the pseudogene TRBV3-2) and J usage is TRBJ2-7, with 10 bases fitting TRBD2. Per germline, CDR1 LGHDT and CDR2 YNNKEL (reference sequence). The length of the CDR3 is 16 residues. Trimming cost V 3 bases and J 0 bases; bases outside gene matches: 5. CDR3 protein: CASSQERGGFSYEQYF. The CDR3 DNA follows: TGTGCCAGCAGCCAGGAGCGGGGGGGCTTCTCCTACGAGCAGTACTTC.